Following are 6 T cell receptor beta chains from one sample sequenced in a study of response to subunit inactivated influenza vaccine. TCRdb passed the RT-PCR reads through MiXCR, listing each CDR3 protein once. Of around 850,000 distinct CDR3 sequences in the sample, around a sixth were seen once. The sequenced sample was PBMCs from blood, obtained 4 to 6 days after vaccination. The receptor source for this set is a man between 50 and 59 years old who received an inactivated influenza vaccine.

This clonotype came up a few times. The rearrangement joins TRBV4-3 to TRBJ2-1; D is unresolved. Deletions cut 0 bases from V and 4 bases from J, with 13 bases between. Germline CDR1 and CDR2: LGHNA and YSLEER. This CDR3 has 16 residues. The CDR3 DNA reads as TGCGCCAGCAGCCAAGATTTGGTTGGGTGGTACAATGAGCAGTTCTTC. Translation gives CASSQDLVGWYNEQFF.

This rearrangement joins TRBV4-1 to TRBJ2-7; 11 nucleotides align to TRBD1. Trimming at V came to 3 bases and at J to 5 bases, leaving 6 bases not matched to a gene. The CDR3 totals 15 residues. Looked up from germline, CDR1 is MGHRA and CDR2 is YSYEKL. This chain's CDR3 is CASSQRTGGRDEQYF. The DNA for the CDR3 is TGCGCCAGCAGCCAGCGGACAGGGGGCAGGGACGAGCAGTACTTC.

This clonotype was seen ten or more times. The chain couples TRBV15 to TRBJ2-5; D uncertain. Germline assignment: CDR1 LNHNV and CDR2 YYDKDF (reference sequence). V was pared by 0 bases and J by 2 bases, with 7 bases between. The CDR3 extends over 14 amino acids. The CDR3 nucleotides are TGTGCCACCAGCAGAGATCCAGGTCAAGAGACCCAGTACTTC. This codes for CATSRDPGQETQYF. The whole variable domain, filled in from reference TRBV15 and TRBJ2-5, reads DAMVIQNPRYQVTQFGKPVTLSCSQTLNHNVMYWYQQKSSQAPKLLFHYYDKDFNNEADTPDNFQSRRPNTSFCFLDIRSPGLGDTAMYLCATSRDPGQETQYFGPGTRLLVL.

This clonotype was found a few times. This CDR3 reads CASSPDSYYTDTQYF. DNA for the CDR3: TGTGCCAGCAGCCCGGACAGCTACTACACAGATACGCAGTATTTT. The chain uses TRBV12-3 or TRBV12-4 and TRBJ2-3, with D possibly being TRBD1 (6 bases). This CDR3 is 15 amino acids long. V was pared by 6 bases and J by 2 bases, with 15 bases between.

In this sample, this clonotype turned up many times. The chain recombines TRBV20-1 with TRBJ2-1; 14 positions agree with TRBD2. CDR3 length: 14 residues. Germline trimming cut 5 bases from V and 6 bases from J; bases unmatched to any gene: 3. CDR1 and CDR2 from the germline V gene are DFQATT and SNEGSKA (reference sequence). The CDR3 bases are TGCAGTGCTGCCGGGACTAGCGGGAGCAATGAGCAGTTCTTC. This sequence encodes CSAAGTSGSNEQFF.

The genes are TRBV4-3 and TRBJ2-7; 9 nucleotides line up with TRBD2. The germline V gene has CDR1 LGHNA and CDR2 YSLEER. This CDR3 has 15 residues. The junction had 6 bases not matched to a gene; V was cut back by 2 bases and J by 4 bases. The CDR3 coding sequence is TGCGCCAGCAGCCAAAGGGCTAGCGGGATTTACGAGCAGTACTTC. Residues: CASSQRASGIYEQYF.